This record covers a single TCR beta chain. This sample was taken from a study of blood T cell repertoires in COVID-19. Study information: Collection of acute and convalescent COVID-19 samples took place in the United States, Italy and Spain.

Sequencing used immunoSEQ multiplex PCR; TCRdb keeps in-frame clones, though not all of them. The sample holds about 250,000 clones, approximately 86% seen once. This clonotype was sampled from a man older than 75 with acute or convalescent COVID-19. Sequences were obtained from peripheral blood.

The CDR3: CASSGQGQGGNEQYF. In DNA, the CDR3 is TGTGCCAGCAGCGGCCAGGGACAGGGCGGAAACGAGCAGTACTTC. The chain links TRBV11-3 to TRBJ2-7; 9 positions agree with TRBD1. With V trimmed by 5 bases and J by 5 bases, 10 bases remained unmatched. The CDR3 runs 15 residues. Germline lookup yields CDR1 SGHNT and CDR2 YENEEA.